A single sample gave rise to the 28 T cell receptor beta chains below, sequenced in a study of blood T cell repertoires in COVID-19. TCRdb's copy holds only in-frame clones and misses some; the assay was immunoSEQ multiplex PCR. The sample yields under 550,000 clones, over 85% seen once. The sample comprised peripheral blood. The receptors derive from a man younger than 35 with COVID-19, enrolled during active disease.

This chain connects TRBV18 to TRBJ2-1, with 9 nucleotides matching TRBD2. J gave up 4 bases and V 3 bases, and 16 bases lay outside the gene matches. Germline V gene data show CDR1 as KGHSH and CDR2 as LQKENI. This CDR3 has 19 amino acids. The CDR3 sequence is CASSPTGVAGTSLYNEQFF. The DNA of the CDR3 is TGTGCCAGCTCACCGACGGGGGTGGCCGGGACTAGCCTTTACAATGAGCAGTTCTTC.

V and J are TRBV5-1 and TRBJ2-7; 9 bases line up with TRBD2. The CDR3 has 15 residues. CDR1 SGHRS and CDR2 YFSETQ come from the germline V gene. Trimming at V came to 2 bases and at J to 6 bases, leaving 9 bases not matched to a gene. CDR3 in DNA: TGCGCCAGCAGCTTCGGCGGGAGGGGGTTCGGCGAGCAGTACTTC. Protein product: CASSFGGRGFGEQYF. Full variable domain (remainder filled in from reference TRBV5-1 and TRBJ2-7): KAGVTQTPRYLIKTRGQQVTLSCSPISGHRSVSWYQQTPGQGLQFLFEYFSETQRNKGNFPGRFSGRQFSNSRSEMNVSTLELGDSALYLCASSFGGRGFGEQYFGPGTRLTVT.

The rearrangement joins TRBV20-1 to TRBJ1-1; tentative D call: TRBD1 (5 bases). CDR3 length: 14 amino acids. The V and J ends lost 3 bases and 6 bases respectively, with 17 bases between them. Germline CDR1 is DFQATT and CDR2 is SNEGSKA (reference sequence). The CDR3 spells CSASQGRDWPEAFF. CDR3 nucleotide sequence: TGCAGTGCTAGTCAGGGCAGGGACTGGCCTGAAGCTTTCTTT.

This chain connects TRBV27 to TRBJ2-1, with TRBD2 identical over 7 bases. The CDR3 length is 13 residues. J lost 5 bases, V lost 2 bases, and 0 bases had no gene match. Germline V CDR1 and CDR2: MNHEY, SMNVEV (reference sequence). CDR3 in amino acids: CASSLGTNNEQFF. In DNA form, the CDR3 reads TGTGCCAGCAGTTTAGGGACTAACAATGAGCAGTTCTTC.

This clone was found once. This rearrangement joins TRBV30 to TRBJ2-1, with D maybe TRBD2 (6 bases). This CDR3 is built from 14 residues. CDR1 GTSNPN and CDR2 SVGIG come from the germline V gene (reference sequence). V shed 4 bases and J shed 0 bases, with 10 bases lying between them. The CDR3 DNA reads as TGTGCCTGGAATGGGGGGAGCTCCTACAATGAGCAGTTCTTC. This encodes CAWNGGSSYNEQFF.

This chain uses TRBV3-1 (or the pseudogene TRBV3-2) with TRBJ1-1; 9 nucleotides line up with TRBD1. The CDR3 spans 17 residues. Germline CDR1 and CDR2: LGHDT and YNNKEL (reference sequence). With V trimmed by 1 base and J by 5 bases, 11 bases remained unmatched. The DNA for the CDR3 is TGTGCCAGCAGCCAAGCCTACTCCGGGACAGGGCCAACTGAAGCTTTCTTT. This translates into CASSQAYSGTGPTEAFF.

This chain uses TRBV11-3 with TRBJ1-6; D not certain. This CDR3 comprises 14 residues. Trimming took off 0 bases at V and 5 bases at J, with 5 bases between the two ends. Germline CDR1 is SGHNT and CDR2 is YENEEA. CDR3: CASSLDSNNSPLHF. CDR3 bases: TGTGCCAGCAGCTTAGACAGTAATAATTCACCCCTCCACTTT.

The chain has TRBV3-1 (or the pseudogene TRBV3-2) and TRBJ1-2; 8 bases fit TRBD1. The V and J ends lost 3 bases and 7 bases, in that order; junction bases with no gene match: 7. The CDR3 is made up of 14 amino acids. Germline loops: CDR1 LGHDT, CDR2 YNNKEL (reference sequence). This CDR3 reads CASSHQGAQGGYTF. The CDR3 region has the DNA TGTGCCAGCAGCCATCAGGGGGCTCAGGGTGGCTACACCTTC.

The V call is TRBV29-1, the J call TRBJ2-7; maybe TRBD1 (6 bases). Germline V gene data show CDR1 as SQVTM and CDR2 as ANQGSEA. V lost 6 bases and J 3 bases, leaving 21 bases between the germline ends. The CDR3 spans 15 residues. This CDR3 is CSVDLQGQGSYEQYF. In DNA, the CDR3 is TGCAGCGTCGACCTACAGGGCCAGGGAAGCTACGAGCAGTACTTC.

V is TRBV7-9 and J is TRBJ1-2, with D perhaps TRBD1 (6 bases). The CDR3 is made up of 14 amino acids. V lost 3 bases and J 8 bases, leaving 16 bases between the germline ends. The germline CDR1 and CDR2 sequences are SEHNR and FQNEAQ (reference sequence). The CDR3 nucleotides read TGTGCCAGCAGCTTGCGGGGGGCCATCGGAGGCTACACCTTC. Translating it yields CASSLRGAIGGYTF.

V usage is TRBV28 and J usage is TRBJ1-5; 8 bases fit TRBD1. CDR1 MDHEN and CDR2 SYDVKM come from the germline V gene. The CDR3 totals 14 residues. J was trimmed by 8 bases and V by 2 bases; bases with no gene match: 5. The CDR3 reads CASSLGTGGKPQHF. The CDR3 coding sequence is TGTGCCAGCAGTTTAGGGACAGGTGGGAAGCCCCAGCATTTT.

V usage is TRBV13 and J usage is TRBJ2-5; D unclear. CDR1 and CDR2 (germline): PRHDT, FYEKMQ (reference sequence). The germline V and J ends were trimmed by 2 bases and 2 bases, with 6 bases remaining between them. The CDR3 covers 13 residues. CDR3 nucleotide sequence: TGTGCCAGCAGCTTAACACCTCAAGAGACCCAGTACTTC. Translated: CASSLTPQETQYF.

The chain couples TRBV24-1 to TRBJ2-3, with 13 positions matching TRBD2. The CDR3 is 18 amino acids. Trimming removed 1 base from V and 3 bases from J; junction bases left unmatched: 6. CDR1 and CDR2 from the germline V gene are KGHDR and SFDVKD. This chain's CDR3 is CATSDFPGLAGVTDTQYF. The CDR3 coding sequence is TGTGCCACCAGTGATTTTCCTGGACTAGCGGGAGTAACAGATACGCAGTATTTT.

This chain connects TRBV5-4 to TRBJ1-2; TRBD1 matches at 8 bases. Germline assignment: CDR1 SGHNT and CDR2 YYREEE (reference sequence). The CDR3 length is 16 residues. The ends lost 3 bases at V and 4 bases at J; junction bases unmatched: 11. Here the CDR3 DNA reads TGTGCCAGCAGCTCCTTCCAGGGGGCAAACATCTATGGCTACACCTTC. Protein sequence: CASSSFQGANIYGYTF.

The J gene is TRBJ1-1, the V gene TRBV4-1, with TRBD1 matching over 8 bases. Germline V gives CDR1 MGHRA, CDR2 YSYEKL. V lost 5 bases, J lost 4 bases, and 9 bases stayed unmatched. This CDR3 spans 15 amino acids. CDR3 loop: CASSLGQGATTEAFF. The DNA of the CDR3 is TGCGCCAGCAGCTTAGGACAGGGCGCTACCACTGAAGCTTTCTTT.

The rearrangement uses TRBV19 and TRBJ1-5, with no clear D. Germline CDR1 LNHDA, CDR2 SQIVND (reference sequence). V was trimmed by 2 bases and J by 7 bases, leaving 15 bases between them. This CDR3 spans 15 amino acids. In DNA, the CDR3 is TGTGCCAGTAGTATAAGCCTCCTATGGGCACAGCCCCAGCATTTT. It encodes CASSISLLWAQPQHF.

This rearrangement joins TRBV28 to TRBJ2-2, with D unresolved. The CDR3 has 12 amino acids. CDR1 is MDHEN and CDR2 is SYDVKM in the germline V gene. Trimming removed 3 bases from V and 6 bases from J, with 5 bases in between. CDR3 sequence (DNA): TGTGCCAGCAGTTTCTATCCCGGGGAGCTGTTTTTT. Its translation is CASSFYPGELFF. Drawing the rest from reference TRBV28 and TRBJ2-2, the complete variable domain is DVKVTQSSRYLVKRTGEKVFLECVQDMDHENMFWYRQDPGLGLRLIYFSYDVKMKEKGDIPEGYSVSREKKERFSLILESASTNQTSMYLCASSFYPGELFFGEGSRLTVL.

The rearrangement joins TRBV2 to TRBJ1-1; 7 bases line up with TRBD1. There are 13 residues in the CDR3. J gave up 6 bases and V 3 bases, and 4 bases lay outside the gene matches. CDR1 and CDR2 (germline): SNHLY, FYNNEI. The CDR3 reads CASSDDRESEAFF. The CDR3 bases are TGTGCCAGCAGTGACGACAGGGAGTCTGAAGCTTTCTTT.

This chain uses TRBV12-5 with TRBJ2-3, with a possible D match to TRBD1 (6 bases). CDR1 is LGHNT, CDR2 FRNRAP, per germline. The CDR3 loop spans 13 amino acids. V shed 4 bases and J shed 5 bases, with 10 bases lying between them. CDR3 loop: CASGSQGGDTQYF. The DNA for the CDR3 is TGTGCTAGTGGTTCCCAAGGGGGAGATACGCAGTATTTT.

The rearrangement links TRBV6-5 to TRBJ1-6; 7 bases agree with TRBD1. The CDR3 length is 15 residues. V shed 0 bases and J 10 bases; nucleotides not matched to a gene: 6. Germline-derived CDR1 and CDR2 are MNHEY and SVGAGI. CDR3 in DNA: TGTGCCAGCAGTTACTCGACAGGGACGGGGTCACCCCTCCACTTT. Translating it yields CASSYSTGTGSPLHF.

V usage is TRBV4-2 and J usage is TRBJ2-7; the match to TRBD2 covers 12 bases. The V gene's germline CDR1 is LGHNA and CDR2 YNFKEQ. V was clipped by 3 bases and J by 3 bases; unmatched bases: 3. The CDR3 loop spans 15 amino acids. CDR3 in amino acids: CASSQGLAGGYEQYF. DNA for the CDR3: TGTGCCAGCAGCCAGGGACTAGCGGGCGGCTACGAGCAGTACTTC.

The CDR3 protein is CATSRKDSHYGYTF. In nucleotides, the CDR3 is TGTGCCACCAGCAGGAAAGACAGCCACTATGGCTACACCTTC. The chain has TRBV15 and TRBJ1-2; D possibly corresponds to TRBD1 (5 bases). The CDR3 runs 14 residues. Germline assignment: CDR1 LNHNV and CDR2 YYDKDF (reference sequence). Trimming shortened V by 3 bases and J by 3 bases, and 11 bases separated the two germline ends.

In this sample, this clone turned up a few times. V usage is TRBV4-1 and J usage is TRBJ2-3; 8 bases are shared with TRBD2. Trimming took 1 base from V and 2 from J; bases not matched to a gene: 8. The CDR3 is 17 residues long. Germline V gene data show CDR1 as MGHRA and CDR2 as YSYEKL. The CDR3 region is CASSQGGLVITTDTQYF. The DNA of the CDR3 is TGCGCCAGCAGCCAAGGGGGACTAGTGATAACCACAGATACGCAGTATTTT.

This clone was seen more than once but under ten times. The rearrangement uses TRBV6-5 and TRBJ2-7; 8 bases map to TRBD1. Germline lookup yields CDR1 MNHEY and CDR2 SVGAGI. Trimming at V came to 6 bases and at J to 1 base, leaving 8 bases not matched to a gene. CDR3 length: 15 residues. This CDR3 reads CASRADRGGSYEQYF. In nucleotides, the CDR3 is TGTGCCAGCAGGGCCGACAGGGGAGGATCCTACGAGCAGTACTTC.

J is TRBJ2-7 and V is TRBV6-5; D is perhaps TRBD2 (6 bases). Germline V CDR1 and CDR2: MNHEY, SVGAGI. The CDR3 runs 14 residues. V was trimmed by 7 bases and J by 6 bases, leaving 19 bases between them. Written as DNA, the CDR3 is TGTGCCAGCAAAATCGGGAGCTGGGACGGCGAGCAGTACTTC. Protein sequence: CASKIGSWDGEQYF.

V and J are TRBV2 and TRBJ2-3; D call uncertain. The V and J ends lost 6 bases and 9 bases respectively, with 10 bases between them. CDR3 length equals 11 residues. Germline lookup yields CDR1 SNHLY and CDR2 FYNNEI. CDR3 loop: CASREIATQYF. The CDR3 bases are TGTGCCAGCAGGGAGATCGCCACGCAGTATTTT.

CDR3 sequence reads: CASSRTGFFEETQYF. DNA of the CDR3: TGCGCCAGCAGTAGGACAGGGTTTTTCGAAGAGACCCAGTACTTC. The chain uses TRBV5-1 and TRBJ2-5, with 8 nucleotides matching TRBD1. The CDR3 is 15 amino acids. Losses at the gene ends were 5 bases for V and 3 bases for J; bases not matched to a gene: 9. Germline CDR1 and CDR2: SGHRS and YFSETQ.

The chain employs TRBV5-6 and TRBJ2-7, with 9 nucleotides matching TRBD1. Per germline, CDR1 SGHDT and CDR2 YYEEEE. V was pared by 4 bases and J by 3 bases, with 5 bases of the junction left unmatched. The length of the CDR3 is 14 residues. CDR3 loop: CASSGGQGLYEQYF. The CDR3 DNA reads as TGTGCCAGCAGCGGGGGACAGGGTCTCTACGAGCAGTACTTC.